This passage covers 18 T cell receptor beta chains from one sample sequenced in a study of blood T cell repertoires in COVID-19. Repertoires were generated with immunoSEQ multiplex PCR, while TCRdb's copy carries only in-frame clones and drops some. This table has 140,000 or so clones, 65% to 85% appearing once. The sample comprised peripheral blood. The receptors stem from a woman aged 50 to 60 with acute or convalescent COVID-19.

V gene TRBV29-1 combines with J gene TRBJ1-1, with TRBD1 identical over 9 bases. Germline CDR1 SQVTM, CDR2 ANQGSEA. This CDR3 is built from 14 residues. The V and J ends lost 5 bases and 3 bases, in that order; junction bases with no gene match: 7. The chain's CDR3 is CSVKQGAFDTEAFF. The CDR3 region has the DNA TGCAGCGTTAAACAGGGGGCTTTTGACACTGAAGCTTTCTTT.

This clone has only a few counts. The CDR3 DNA follows: TGTGCCAGTAGTATACTGGCGGTCAATAGCAATCAGCCCCAGCATTTT. Its translation is CASSILAVNSNQPQHF. V is TRBV19 and J is TRBJ1-5; D unresolved. The CDR3 contains 16 residues. Germline V gene lookup returns CDR1 LNHDA and CDR2 SQIVND (reference sequence). V dropped 2 bases and J dropped 0 bases, with 11 bases sitting between them.

J is TRBJ1-1 and V is TRBV19; tentatively, D is TRBD1 (6 bases). Between the trimmed V and J ends, which lost 5 bases and 3 bases, there was a span of 19 bases. The CDR3 loop spans 16 amino acids. Germline CDR1 and CDR2: LNHDA and SQIVND (reference sequence). CDR3 region: CASSPRLEQGYTEAFF. The CDR3 DNA is TGTGCCAGTAGTCCCCGTTTGGAACAGGGTTACACTGAAGCTTTCTTT.

V gene TRBV9 combines with J gene TRBJ2-6, with D possibly TRBD2 on 7 matching bases. Looked up from germline, CDR1 is SGDLS and CDR2 is YYNGEE. The CDR3 has 16 amino acids. Between the trimmed V and J ends, which lost 4 bases and 0 bases, there was a span of 11 bases. The CDR3 DNA sequence: TGTGCCAGCAGCTCGAGGGGGGGCTCTGGGGCCAACGTCCTGACTTTC. Encoded protein: CASSSRGGSGANVLTF.

V gene TRBV6-6 combines with J gene TRBJ2-1, with 11 bases matching TRBD2. Germline loops: CDR1 MNHNY, CDR2 SVGAGI (reference sequence). V dropped 6 bases and J dropped 9; count of bases not matched to a gene: 10. This CDR3 comprises 15 residues. The CDR3 coding sequence is TGTGCCAGCAGCTATAGCGGGGGGGCCGGAGGTGAGCAGTTCTTC. It is translated as CASSYSGGAGGEQFF.

This clone appeared a single time. The chain employs TRBV2 and TRBJ2-1; 7 bases match TRBD1. The junction had 11 bases not matched to a gene; V was cut back by 0 bases and J by 15 bases. CDR1 and CDR2 from the germline V gene are SNHLY and FYNNEI. This CDR3 is 14 amino acids long. The chain's CDR3 is CASSEAEGQRLRFF. Here the CDR3 DNA reads TGTGCCAGCAGTGAAGCCGAGGGACAGCGTCTTCGGTTCTTC.

This clone has only one observation. This chain links TRBV5-1 with TRBJ1-4; 9 positions match TRBD1. The trim removed 0 bases at V and 8 bases at J, leaving 5 bases unmatched. Germline CDR1 is SGHRS and CDR2 is YFSETQ. There are 15 residues in the CDR3. CDR3 sequence reads: CASSLGGTGQEKLFF. CDR3 bases: TGCGCCAGCAGCTTGGGGGGGACAGGGCAAGAAAAACTGTTTTTT.

The rearrangement uses TRBV3-1 (or the pseudogene TRBV3-2) and TRBJ2-7; 8 nucleotides line up with TRBD2. Germline V CDR1 and CDR2: LGHDT, YNNKEL (reference sequence). The junction had 7 bases not matched to a gene; V was cut back by 2 bases and J by 7 bases. The CDR3 runs to 14 residues. The CDR3 sequence: CASSQRGGPIEQYF. The DNA of the CDR3 is TGTGCCAGCAGCCAACGGGGGGGCCCAATAGAGCAGTACTTC.

V is TRBV19 and J is TRBJ1-6; D is perhaps TRBD1 (5 bases). This CDR3 comprises 15 residues. Germline V gene sequence: CDR1 LNHDA, CDR2 SQIVND (reference sequence). Trimming pared 5 bases from V and 7 bases from J, leaving 15 bases between. CDR3 in amino acids: CASSVGAGGNSPLHF. In DNA, the CDR3 is TGTGCCAGTAGTGTTGGGGCCGGTGGGAATTCACCCCTCCACTTT. The whole variable domain, remainder taken from reference TRBV19 and TRBJ1-6, is DGGITQSPKYLFRKEGQNVTLSCEQNLNHDAMYWYRQDPGQGLRLIYYSQIVNDFQKGDIAEGYSVSREKKESFPLTVTSAQKNPTAFYLCASSVGAGGNSPLHFGNGTRLTVT.

This chain joins TRBV19 and TRBJ1-5, with D possibly TRBD1 on 6 matching bases. The CDR3 is 17 amino acids. The V gene's germline CDR1 is LNHDA and CDR2 SQIVND (reference sequence). V lost 1 base and J lost 0, with 13 bases in between. The CDR3 sequence: CASSIGAGVGSNQPQHF. Written as DNA, the CDR3 is TGTGCCAGTAGTATAGGGGCAGGGGTGGGTAGCAATCAGCCCCAGCATTTT.

The V call is TRBV6-2 or TRBV6-3, the J call TRBJ1-1; no clear D gene. This CDR3 has 12 residues. Germline CDR1 MNHEY, CDR2 SVGEGT. V lost 2 bases to trimming and J lost 8 bases, with 9 bases between them. The CDR3 DNA is TGTGCCAGCAGTTACGCCCCGGGGGAAGCTTTCTTT. Its protein is CASSYAPGEAFF.

The CDR3: CASSRDTRETQYF. The CDR3, as DNA: TGTGCCAGTAGTAGGGACACCCGGGAGACCCAGTACTTC. The chain couples TRBV19 to TRBJ2-5; a possible D gene is TRBD1 (6 bases). Germline values: CDR1 LNHDA, CDR2 SQIVND (reference sequence). Trimming took 4 bases from V and 5 from J, leaving 11 bases between them. The CDR3 spans 13 residues.

The chain links TRBV2 to TRBJ2-7; the match to TRBD2 covers 14 bases. V gave up 7 bases and J gave up 3 bases; unmatched junction bases: 8. The V gene's germline CDR1 is SNHLY and CDR2 FYNNEI. CDR3 length: 16 amino acids. CDR3 DNA sequence: TGTGCCAGCACTAAGGGACTAGCGGGGGCGAGCTACGAGCAGTACTTC. As protein: CASTKGLAGASYEQYF.

The chain couples TRBV25-1 to TRBJ1-1, with a possible D match to TRBD1 (5 bases). Germline values: CDR1 MGHDK, CDR2 SYGVNS. V was shortened by 2 bases and J by 4 bases, with 23 bases between the two germline ends. The CDR3 loop spans 18 amino acids. For the CDR3, the DNA is TGTGCCAGCAGTGAACTTTTCCGGCAGATCAGGGAGGGCACTGAAGCTTTCTTT. Amino acids: CASSELFRQIREGTEAFF.

V is TRBV20-1 and J is TRBJ2-5; 7 bases are a match to TRBD2. The CDR3 has 13 residues. V was clipped by 3 bases and J by 2 bases; unmatched bases: 3. Germline V gene data show CDR1 as DFQATT and CDR2 as SNEGSKA (reference sequence). CDR3 DNA: TGCAGTGCTAGTTGGGGGGGACAAGAGACCCAGTACTTC. Amino acid sequence: CSASWGGQETQYF.

V usage is TRBV7-2 and J usage is TRBJ1-5; a possible D gene is TRBD1 (5 bases). V was shortened by 5 bases and J by 7 bases, with 12 bases between the two germline ends. The CDR3 runs 13 residues. Looked up from germline, CDR1 is SGHTA and CDR2 is FQGNSA. CDR3 sequence (DNA): TGTGCCAGCAGCATGGGTGGGGCCCAGCCCCAGCATTTT. Translated: CASSMGGAQPQHF.

The J gene is TRBJ1-2, the V gene TRBV6-1; TRBD1 is a possible D gene (6 bases). Deletions cut 2 bases from V and 4 bases from J, with 14 bases between. In germline, CDR1 is MNHNS, CDR2 SASEGT. This CDR3 has 15 amino acids. In nucleotides, the CDR3 is TGTGCCAGCAGTGAAACAGGCCAAGGGGGCTATGGCTACACCTTC. Residues: CASSETGQGGYGYTF.

The DNA for the CDR3 is TGTGCCAGCAGTTCAGGGTCACATGGCTACACCTTC. Translated: CASSSGSHGYTF. This rearrangement joins TRBV5-6 to TRBJ1-2; a weak D match, TRBD1 (5 bases). The CDR3 has 12 amino acids. Trimming stripped 5 bases from V and 6 bases from J, with 11 bases between. Germline CDR1 reads SGHDT; CDR2 reads YYEEEE.